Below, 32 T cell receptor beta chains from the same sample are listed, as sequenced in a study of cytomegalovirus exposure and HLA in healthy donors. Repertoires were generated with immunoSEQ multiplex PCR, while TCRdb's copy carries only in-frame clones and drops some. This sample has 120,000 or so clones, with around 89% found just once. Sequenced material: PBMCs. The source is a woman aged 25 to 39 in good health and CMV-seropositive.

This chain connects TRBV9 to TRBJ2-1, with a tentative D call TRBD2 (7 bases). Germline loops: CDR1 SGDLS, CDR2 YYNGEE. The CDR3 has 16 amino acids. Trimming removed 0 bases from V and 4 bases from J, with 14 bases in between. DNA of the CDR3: TGTGCCAGCAGCGTAGCAGTCGGGGGGCGATACAATGAGCAGTTCTTC. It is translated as CASSVAVGGRYNEQFF.

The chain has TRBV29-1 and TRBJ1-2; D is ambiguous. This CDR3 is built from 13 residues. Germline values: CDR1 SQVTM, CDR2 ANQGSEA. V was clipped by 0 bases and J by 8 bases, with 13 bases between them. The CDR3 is CSVEETGRRGYTF. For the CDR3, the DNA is TGCAGCGTTGAAGAAACTGGCCGGAGGGGCTACACCTTC.

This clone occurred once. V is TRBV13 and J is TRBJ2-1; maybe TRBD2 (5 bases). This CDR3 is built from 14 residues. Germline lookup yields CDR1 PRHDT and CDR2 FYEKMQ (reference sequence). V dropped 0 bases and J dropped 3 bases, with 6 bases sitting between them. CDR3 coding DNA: TGTGCCAGCAGCTTAGGACGGGACTACAATGAGCAGTTCTTC. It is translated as CASSLGRDYNEQFF.

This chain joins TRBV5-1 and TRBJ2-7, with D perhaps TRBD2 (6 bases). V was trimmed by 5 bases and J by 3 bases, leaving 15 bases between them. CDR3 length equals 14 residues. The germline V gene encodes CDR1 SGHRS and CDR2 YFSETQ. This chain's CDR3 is CASRVAEANYEQYF. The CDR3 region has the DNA TGCGCCAGCAGAGTAGCGGAGGCCAACTACGAGCAGTACTTC.

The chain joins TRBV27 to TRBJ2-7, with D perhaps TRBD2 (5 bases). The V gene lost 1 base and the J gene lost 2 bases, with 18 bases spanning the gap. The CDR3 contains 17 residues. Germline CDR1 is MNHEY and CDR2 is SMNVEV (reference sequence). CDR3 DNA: TGTGCCAGCAGTTTATTCCCGCCACTAGACCCAACCTACGAGCAGTACTTC. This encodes CASSLFPPLDPTYEQYF.

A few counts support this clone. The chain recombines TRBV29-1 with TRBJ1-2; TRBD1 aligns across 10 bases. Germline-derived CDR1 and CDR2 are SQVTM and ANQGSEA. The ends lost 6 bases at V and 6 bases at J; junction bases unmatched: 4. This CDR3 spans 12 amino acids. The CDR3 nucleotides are TGCAGCGTCAGACAGGGGGCTCATGGCTACACCTTC. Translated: CSVRQGAHGYTF.

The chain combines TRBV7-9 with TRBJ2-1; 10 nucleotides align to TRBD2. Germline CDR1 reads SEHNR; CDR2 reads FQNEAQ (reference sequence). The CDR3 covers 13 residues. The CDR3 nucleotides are TGTGCGATCCAGCGGGGGGGTAGAAATGAGCAGTTCTTC. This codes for CAIQRGGRNEQFF.

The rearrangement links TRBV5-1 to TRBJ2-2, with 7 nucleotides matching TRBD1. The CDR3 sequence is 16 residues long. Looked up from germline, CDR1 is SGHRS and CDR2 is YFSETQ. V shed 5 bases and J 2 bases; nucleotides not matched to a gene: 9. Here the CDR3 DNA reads TGCGCCAGCAGTTTTGACAGGGCGGATAACACCGGGGAGCTGTTTTTT. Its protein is CASSFDRADNTGELFF.

The CDR3 reads CASSDVAGRGRNEQFF. CDR3 nucleotide sequence: TGTGCCAGCAGTGACGTCGCCGGCAGGGGGCGGAATGAGCAGTTCTTC. This chain joins TRBV6-4 and TRBJ2-1; 8 nucleotides line up with TRBD1. The CDR3 runs 16 residues. Germline V gives CDR1 MRHNA, CDR2 SNTAGT. The V and J ends lost 2 bases and 7 bases, in that order; junction bases with no gene match: 10.

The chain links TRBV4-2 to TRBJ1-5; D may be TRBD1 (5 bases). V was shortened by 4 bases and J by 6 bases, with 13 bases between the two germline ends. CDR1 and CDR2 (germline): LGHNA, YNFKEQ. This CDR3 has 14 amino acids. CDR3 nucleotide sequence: TGTGCCAGCAGCCGTGGCGGGGGATCTCAGCCCCAGCATTTT. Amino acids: CASSRGGGSQPQHF.

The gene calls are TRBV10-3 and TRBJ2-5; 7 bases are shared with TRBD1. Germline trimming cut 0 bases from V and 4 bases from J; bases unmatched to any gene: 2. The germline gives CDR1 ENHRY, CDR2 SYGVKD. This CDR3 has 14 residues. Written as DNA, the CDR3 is TGTGCCATCAGTGAGTCGACAGGGTTAGAGACCCAGTACTTC. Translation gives CAISESTGLETQYF.

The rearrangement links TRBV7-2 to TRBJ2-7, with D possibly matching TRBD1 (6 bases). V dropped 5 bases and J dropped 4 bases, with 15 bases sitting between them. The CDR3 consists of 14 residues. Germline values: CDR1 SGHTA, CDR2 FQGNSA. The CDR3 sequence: CASSIRQAPYEQYF. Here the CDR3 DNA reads TGTGCCAGCAGCATCCGACAGGCCCCTTACGAGCAGTACTTC.

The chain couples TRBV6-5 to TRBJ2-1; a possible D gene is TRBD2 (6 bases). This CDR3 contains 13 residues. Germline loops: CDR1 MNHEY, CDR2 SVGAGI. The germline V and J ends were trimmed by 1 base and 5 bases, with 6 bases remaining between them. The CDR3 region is CASSYLADNEQFF. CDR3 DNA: TGTGCCAGCAGTTACTTAGCGGACAATGAGCAGTTCTTC.

DNA for the CDR3: TGTGCCAGCAGGAGGGACAGGGCGCGGGGGGAGCAGTACTTC. As protein: CASRRDRARGEQYF. The V and J genes are TRBV2 and TRBJ2-7; TRBD1 matches 9 bases. V lost 6 bases, J lost 7 bases, and 10 bases stayed unmatched. Germline V gives CDR1 SNHLY, CDR2 FYNNEI. The CDR3 totals 14 residues.

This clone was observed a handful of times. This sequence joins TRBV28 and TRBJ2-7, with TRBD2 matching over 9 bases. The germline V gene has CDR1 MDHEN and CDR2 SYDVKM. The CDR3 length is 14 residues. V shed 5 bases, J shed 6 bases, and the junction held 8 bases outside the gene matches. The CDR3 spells CASSIRTSVSEQYF. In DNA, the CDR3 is TGTGCCAGCAGTATCAGGACTAGCGTAAGCGAGCAGTACTTC.

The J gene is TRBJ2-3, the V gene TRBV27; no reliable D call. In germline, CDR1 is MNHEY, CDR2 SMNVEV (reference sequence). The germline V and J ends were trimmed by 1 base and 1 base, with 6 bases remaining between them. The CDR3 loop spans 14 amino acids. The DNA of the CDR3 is TGTGCCAGCAGTTTATATCCAGGCACAGATACGCAGTATTTT. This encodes CASSLYPGTDTQYF.

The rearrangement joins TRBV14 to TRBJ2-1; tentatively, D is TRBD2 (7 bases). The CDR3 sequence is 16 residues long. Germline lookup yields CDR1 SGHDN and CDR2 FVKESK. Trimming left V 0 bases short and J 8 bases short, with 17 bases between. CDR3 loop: CASSQDQRGGRDEQFF. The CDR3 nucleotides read TGTGCCAGCAGCCAAGATCAGAGGGGGGGCCGCGATGAGCAGTTCTTC.

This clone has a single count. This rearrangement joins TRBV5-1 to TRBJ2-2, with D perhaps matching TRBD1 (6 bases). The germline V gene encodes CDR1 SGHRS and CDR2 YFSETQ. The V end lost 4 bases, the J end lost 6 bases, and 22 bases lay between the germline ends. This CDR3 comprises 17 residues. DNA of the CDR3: TGCGCCAGCAGCCGCAGGGGTAGTAACAGGGTTGCCGGGGAGCTGTTTTTT. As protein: CASSRRGSNRVAGELFF.

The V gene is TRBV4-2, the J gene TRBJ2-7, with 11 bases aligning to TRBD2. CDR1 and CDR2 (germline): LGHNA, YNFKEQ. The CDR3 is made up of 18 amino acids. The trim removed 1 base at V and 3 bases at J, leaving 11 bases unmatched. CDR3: CASSQAKLGTSGNYEQYF. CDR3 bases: TGTGCCAGCAGCCAAGCGAAGCTCGGGACTAGCGGAAACTACGAGCAGTACTTC.

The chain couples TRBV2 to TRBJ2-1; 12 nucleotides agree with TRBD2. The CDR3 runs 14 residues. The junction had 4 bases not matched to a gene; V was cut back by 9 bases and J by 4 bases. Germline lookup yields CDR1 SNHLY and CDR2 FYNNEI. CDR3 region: CASMGLAGYNEQFF. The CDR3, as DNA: TGTGCCAGTATGGGACTAGCGGGTTACAATGAGCAGTTCTTC. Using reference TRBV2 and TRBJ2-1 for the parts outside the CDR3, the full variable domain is EPEVTQTPSHQVTQMGQEVILRCVPISNHLYFYWYRQILGQKVEFLVSFYNNEISEKSEIFDDQFSVERPDGSNFTLKIRSTKLEDSAMYFCASMGLAGYNEQFFGPGTRLTVL.

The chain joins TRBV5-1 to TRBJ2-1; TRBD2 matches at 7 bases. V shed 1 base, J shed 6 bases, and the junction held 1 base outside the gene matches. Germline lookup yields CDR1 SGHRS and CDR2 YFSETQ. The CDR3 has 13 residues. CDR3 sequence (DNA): TGCGCCAGCAGCTTGACTAGCGTCAATGAGCAGTTCTTC. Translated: CASSLTSVNEQFF.

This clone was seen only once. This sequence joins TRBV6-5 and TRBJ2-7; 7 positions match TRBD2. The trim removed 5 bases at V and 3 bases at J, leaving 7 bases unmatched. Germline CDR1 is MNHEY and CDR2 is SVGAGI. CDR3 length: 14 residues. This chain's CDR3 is CASSPIQRGYEQYF. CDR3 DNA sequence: TGTGCCAGCAGTCCCATCCAGCGGGGCTACGAGCAGTACTTC.

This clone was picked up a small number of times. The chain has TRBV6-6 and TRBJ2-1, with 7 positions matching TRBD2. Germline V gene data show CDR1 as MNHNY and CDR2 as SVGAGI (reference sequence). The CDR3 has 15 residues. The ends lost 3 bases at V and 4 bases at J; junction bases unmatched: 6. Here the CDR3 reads CASSYGAGLYNEQFF. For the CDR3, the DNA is TGTGCCAGCAGTTATGGAGCGGGGTTATACAATGAGCAGTTCTTC.

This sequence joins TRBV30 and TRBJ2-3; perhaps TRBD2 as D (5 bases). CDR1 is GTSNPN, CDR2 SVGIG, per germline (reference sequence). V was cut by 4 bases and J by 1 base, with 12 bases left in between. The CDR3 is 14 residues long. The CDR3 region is CAWNSGAGTDTQYF. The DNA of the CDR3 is TGTGCCTGGAACAGCGGAGCCGGCACAGATACGCAGTATTTT. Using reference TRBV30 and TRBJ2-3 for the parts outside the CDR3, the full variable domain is SQTIHQWPATLVQPVGSPLSLECTVEGTSNPNLYWYRQAAGRGLQLLFYSVGIGQISSEVPQNLSASRPQDRQFILSSKKLLLSDSGFYLCAWNSGAGTDTQYFGPGTRLTVL.

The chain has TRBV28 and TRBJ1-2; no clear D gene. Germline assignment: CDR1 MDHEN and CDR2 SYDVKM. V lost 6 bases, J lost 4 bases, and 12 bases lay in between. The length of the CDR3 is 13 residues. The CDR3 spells CASSGAGFYGYTF. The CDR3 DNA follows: TGTGCCAGCAGCGGCGCAGGCTTCTATGGCTACACCTTC.

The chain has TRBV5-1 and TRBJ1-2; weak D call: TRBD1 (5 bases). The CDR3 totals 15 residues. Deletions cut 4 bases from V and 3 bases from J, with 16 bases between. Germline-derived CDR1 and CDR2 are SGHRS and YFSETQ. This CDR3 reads CASSPTPGKDYGYTF. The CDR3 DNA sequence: TGCGCCAGCAGCCCCACTCCAGGGAAGGACTATGGCTACACCTTC.

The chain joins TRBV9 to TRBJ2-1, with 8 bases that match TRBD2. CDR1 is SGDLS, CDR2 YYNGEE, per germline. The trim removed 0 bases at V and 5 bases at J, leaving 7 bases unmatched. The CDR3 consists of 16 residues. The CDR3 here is CASSVELAENNNEQFF. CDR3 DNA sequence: TGTGCCAGCAGCGTAGAACTAGCGGAAAACAACAATGAGCAGTTCTTC.

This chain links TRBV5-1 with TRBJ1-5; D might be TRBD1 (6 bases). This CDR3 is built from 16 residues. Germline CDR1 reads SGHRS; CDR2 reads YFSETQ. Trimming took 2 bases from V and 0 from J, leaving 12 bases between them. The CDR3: CASSLGTLDSNQPQHF. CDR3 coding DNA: TGCGCCAGCAGCTTAGGGACATTGGATAGCAATCAGCCCCAGCATTTT.

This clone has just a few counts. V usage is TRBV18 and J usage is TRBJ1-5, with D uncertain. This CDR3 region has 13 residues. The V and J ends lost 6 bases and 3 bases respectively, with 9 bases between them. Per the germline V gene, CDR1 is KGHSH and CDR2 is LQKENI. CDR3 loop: CASSPDINQPQHF. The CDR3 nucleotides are TGTGCCAGCTCCCCCGACATCAATCAGCCCCAGCATTTT.

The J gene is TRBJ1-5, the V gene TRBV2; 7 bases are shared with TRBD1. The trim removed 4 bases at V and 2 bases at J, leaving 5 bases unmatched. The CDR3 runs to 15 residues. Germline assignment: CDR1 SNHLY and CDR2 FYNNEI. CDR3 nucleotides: TGTGCCAGCAGTGCGGGACAGATAGGCAATCAGCCCCAGCATTTT. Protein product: CASSAGQIGNQPQHF.

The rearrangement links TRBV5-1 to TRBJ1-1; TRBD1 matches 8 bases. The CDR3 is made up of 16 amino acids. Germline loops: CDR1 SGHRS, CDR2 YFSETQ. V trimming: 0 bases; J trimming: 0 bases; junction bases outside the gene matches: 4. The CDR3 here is CASSLGTGSMNTEAFF. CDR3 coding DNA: TGCGCCAGCAGCTTGGGGACAGGGAGTATGAACACTGAAGCTTTCTTT.

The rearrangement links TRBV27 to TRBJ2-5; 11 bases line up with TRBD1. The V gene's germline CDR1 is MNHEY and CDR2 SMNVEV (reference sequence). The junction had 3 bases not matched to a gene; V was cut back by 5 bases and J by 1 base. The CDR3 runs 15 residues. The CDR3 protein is CASSLGQGGQETQYF. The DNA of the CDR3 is TGTGCCAGCAGTCTGGGACAGGGGGGCCAAGAGACCCAGTACTTC.